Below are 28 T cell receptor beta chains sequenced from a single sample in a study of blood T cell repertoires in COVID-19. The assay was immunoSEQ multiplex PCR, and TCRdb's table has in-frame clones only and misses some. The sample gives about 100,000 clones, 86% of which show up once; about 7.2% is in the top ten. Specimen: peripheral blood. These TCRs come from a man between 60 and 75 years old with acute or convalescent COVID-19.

CDR3 protein: CASSSPTGKQPQHF. CDR3 DNA: TGTGCCAGTAGTTCCCCGACAGGGAAGCAGCCCCAGCATTTT. The chain has TRBV19 and TRBJ1-5, with TRBD1 matching over 7 bases. From germline, CDR1 is LNHDA and CDR2 SQIVND (reference sequence). The ends lost 5 bases at V and 7 bases at J; junction bases unmatched: 8. This CDR3 comprises 14 residues.

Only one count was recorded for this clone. In DNA, the CDR3 is TGCGCCAGCAGTCCAGGACTAGCGGGGGGCCACAATGAGCAGTTCTTC. Its translation: CASSPGLAGGHNEQFF. J is TRBJ2-1 and V is TRBV5-1; 14 bases map to TRBD2. CDR1 is SGHRS, CDR2 YFSETQ, per germline. J gave up 5 bases and V 5 bases, and 6 bases lay outside the gene matches. There are 16 residues in the CDR3.

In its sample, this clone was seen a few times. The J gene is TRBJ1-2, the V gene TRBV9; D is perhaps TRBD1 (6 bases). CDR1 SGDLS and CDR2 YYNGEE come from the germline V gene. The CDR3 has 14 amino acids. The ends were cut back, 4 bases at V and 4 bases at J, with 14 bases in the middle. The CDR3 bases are TGTGCCAGCAGCTTGTATCAGGGGTCCTATGGCTACACCTTC. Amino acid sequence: CASSLYQGSYGYTF.

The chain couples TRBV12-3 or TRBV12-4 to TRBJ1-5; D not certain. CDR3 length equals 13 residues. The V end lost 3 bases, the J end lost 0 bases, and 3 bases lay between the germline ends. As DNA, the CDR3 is TGTGCCAGCAGTTTTAATAGCAATCAGCCCCAGCATTTT. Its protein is CASSFNSNQPQHF.

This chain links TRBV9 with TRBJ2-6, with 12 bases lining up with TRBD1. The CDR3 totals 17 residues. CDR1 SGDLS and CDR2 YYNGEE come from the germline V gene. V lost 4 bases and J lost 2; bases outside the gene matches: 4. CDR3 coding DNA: TGTGCCAGCAGCCCAAGGGACAGGGGGCCTGGGGCCAACGTCCTGACTTTC. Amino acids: CASSPRDRGPGANVLTF.

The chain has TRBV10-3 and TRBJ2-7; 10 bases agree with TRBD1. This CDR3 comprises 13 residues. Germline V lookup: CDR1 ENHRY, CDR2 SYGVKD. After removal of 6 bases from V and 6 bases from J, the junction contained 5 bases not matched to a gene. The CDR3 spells CAIRGGQGGEQYF. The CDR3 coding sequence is TGTGCCATCAGGGGAGGACAGGGGGGCGAGCAGTACTTC.

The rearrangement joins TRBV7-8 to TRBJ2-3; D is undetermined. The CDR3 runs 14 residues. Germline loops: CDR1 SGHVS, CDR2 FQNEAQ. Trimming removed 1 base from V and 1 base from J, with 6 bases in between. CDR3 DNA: TGTGCCAGCAGCTTAGATGTAGGCACAGATACGCAGTATTTT. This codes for CASSLDVGTDTQYF.

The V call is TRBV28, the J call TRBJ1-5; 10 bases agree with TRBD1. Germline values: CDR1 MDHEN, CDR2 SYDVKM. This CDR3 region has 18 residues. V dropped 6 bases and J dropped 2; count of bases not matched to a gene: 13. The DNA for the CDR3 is TGTGCCAGCAGCACCTCGACAGGGGGCCTAGCCGGCAATCAGCCCCAGCATTTT. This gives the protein CASSTSTGGLAGNQPQHF.

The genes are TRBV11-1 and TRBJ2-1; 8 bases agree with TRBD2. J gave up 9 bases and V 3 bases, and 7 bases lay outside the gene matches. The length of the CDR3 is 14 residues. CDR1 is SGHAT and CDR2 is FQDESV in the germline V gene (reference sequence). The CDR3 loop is CASSFTSGPGEQFF. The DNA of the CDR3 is TGTGCCAGCAGCTTCACTAGCGGTCCGGGTGAGCAGTTCTTC.

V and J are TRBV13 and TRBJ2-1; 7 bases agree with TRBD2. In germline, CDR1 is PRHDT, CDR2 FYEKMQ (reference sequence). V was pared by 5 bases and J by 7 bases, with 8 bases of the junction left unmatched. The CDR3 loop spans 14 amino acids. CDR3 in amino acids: CASSQMTSRNEQFF. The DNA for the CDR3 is TGTGCCAGCAGCCAGATGACTAGCCGTAATGAGCAGTTCTTC.

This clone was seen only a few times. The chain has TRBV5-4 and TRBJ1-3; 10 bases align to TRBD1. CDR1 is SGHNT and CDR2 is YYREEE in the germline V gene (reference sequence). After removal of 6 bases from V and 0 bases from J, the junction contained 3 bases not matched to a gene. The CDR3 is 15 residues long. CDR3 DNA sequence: TGTGCCAGCACCCGGGACAGGGGCTCTGGAAACACCATATATTTT. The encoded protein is CASTRDRGSGNTIYF.

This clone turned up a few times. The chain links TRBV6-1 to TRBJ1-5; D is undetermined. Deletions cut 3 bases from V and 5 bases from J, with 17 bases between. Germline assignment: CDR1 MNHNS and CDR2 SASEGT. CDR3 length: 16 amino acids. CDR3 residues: CASSDSVKRFHQPQHF. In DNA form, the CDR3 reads TGTGCCAGCAGTGATAGTGTGAAGAGATTTCATCAGCCCCAGCATTTT.

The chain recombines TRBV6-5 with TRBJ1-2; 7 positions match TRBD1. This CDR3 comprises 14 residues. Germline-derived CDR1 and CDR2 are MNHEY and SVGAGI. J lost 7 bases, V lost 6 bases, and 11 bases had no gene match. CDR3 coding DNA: TGTGCCAGCAGCCGATTCCCGGGACAGAGTGGCTACACCTTC. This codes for CASSRFPGQSGYTF.

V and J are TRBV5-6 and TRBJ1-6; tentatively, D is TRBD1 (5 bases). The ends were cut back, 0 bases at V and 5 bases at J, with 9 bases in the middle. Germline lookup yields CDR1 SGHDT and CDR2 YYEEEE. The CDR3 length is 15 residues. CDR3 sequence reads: CASSLAGGNNSPLHF. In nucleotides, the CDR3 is TGTGCCAGCAGCTTGGCCGGGGGAAATAATTCACCCCTCCACTTT. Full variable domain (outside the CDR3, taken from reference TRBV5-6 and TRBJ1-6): DAGVTQSPTHLIKTRGQQVTLRCSPKSGHDTVSWYQQALGQGPQFIFQYYEEEERQRGNFPDRFSGHQFPNYSSELNVNALLLGDSALYLCASSLAGGNNSPLHFGNGTRLTVT.

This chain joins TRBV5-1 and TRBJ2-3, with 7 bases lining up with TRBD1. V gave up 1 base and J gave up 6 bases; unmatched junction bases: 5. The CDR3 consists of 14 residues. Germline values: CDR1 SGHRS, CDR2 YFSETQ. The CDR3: CASSLKDRVDTQYF. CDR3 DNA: TGCGCCAGCAGCTTGAAAGACAGGGTTGATACGCAGTATTTT.

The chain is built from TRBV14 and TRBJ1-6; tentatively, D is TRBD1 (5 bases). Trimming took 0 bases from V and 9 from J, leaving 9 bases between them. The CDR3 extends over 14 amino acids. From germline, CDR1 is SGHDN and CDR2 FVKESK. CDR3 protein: CASSQDHRGSPLHF. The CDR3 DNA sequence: TGTGCCAGCAGCCAAGATCATAGGGGTTCACCCCTCCACTTT.

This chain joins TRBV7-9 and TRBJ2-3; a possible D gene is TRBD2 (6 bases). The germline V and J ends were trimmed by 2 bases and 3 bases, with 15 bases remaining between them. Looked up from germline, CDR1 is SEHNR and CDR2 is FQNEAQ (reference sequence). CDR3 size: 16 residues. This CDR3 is CASSLLEGRPTDTQYF. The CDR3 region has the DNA TGTGCCAGCAGCTTATTGGAGGGCAGGCCAACAGATACGCAGTATTTT. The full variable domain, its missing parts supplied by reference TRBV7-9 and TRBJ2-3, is DTGVSQNPRHKITKRGQNVTFRCDPISEHNRLYWYRQTLGQGPEFLTYFQNEAQLEKSRLLSDRFSAERPKGSFSTLEIQRTEQGDSAMYLCASSLLEGRPTDTQYFGPGTRLTVL.

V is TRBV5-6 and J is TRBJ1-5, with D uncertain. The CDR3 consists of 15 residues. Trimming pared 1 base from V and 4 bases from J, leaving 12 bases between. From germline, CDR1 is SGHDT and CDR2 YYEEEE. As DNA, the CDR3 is TGTGCCAGCAGCTTGTCGGCCAGGTGGAATCAGCCCCAGCATTTT. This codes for CASSLSARWNQPQHF.

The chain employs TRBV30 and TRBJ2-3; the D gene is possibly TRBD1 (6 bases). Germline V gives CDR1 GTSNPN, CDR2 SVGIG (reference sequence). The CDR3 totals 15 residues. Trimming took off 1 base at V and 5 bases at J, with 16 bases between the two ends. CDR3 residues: CAWSGHREILDTQYF. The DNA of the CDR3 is TGTGCCTGGAGTGGCCACAGGGAAATCTTAGATACGCAGTATTTT.

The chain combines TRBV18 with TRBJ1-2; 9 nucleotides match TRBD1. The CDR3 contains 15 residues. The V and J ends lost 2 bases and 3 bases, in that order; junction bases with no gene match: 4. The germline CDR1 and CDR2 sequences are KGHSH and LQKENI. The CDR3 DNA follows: TGTGCCAGCTCACCATCGACAGGGGGGGACTATGGCTACACCTTC. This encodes CASSPSTGGDYGYTF.

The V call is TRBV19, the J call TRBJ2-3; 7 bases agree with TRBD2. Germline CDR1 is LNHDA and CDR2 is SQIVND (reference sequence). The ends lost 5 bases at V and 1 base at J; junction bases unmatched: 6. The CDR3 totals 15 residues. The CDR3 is CASSVGLVGTDTQYF. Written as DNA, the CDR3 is TGTGCCAGTAGTGTAGGACTAGTCGGCACAGATACGCAGTATTTT.

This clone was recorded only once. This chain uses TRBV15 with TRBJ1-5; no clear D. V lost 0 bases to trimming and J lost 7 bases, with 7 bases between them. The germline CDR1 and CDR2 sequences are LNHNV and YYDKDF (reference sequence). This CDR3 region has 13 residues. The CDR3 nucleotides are TGTGCCACCAGCAGAGATCAGATACAGCCCCAGCATTTT. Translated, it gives CATSRDQIQPQHF.

CDR3 coding DNA: TGTGCCGCCCGAAACGACGGGAGTAATTCACCCCTCCACTTT. Its translation: CAARNDGSNSPLHF. The J gene is TRBJ1-6, the V gene TRBV6-6; no clear D. V lost 11 bases and J 6 bases, leaving 17 bases between the germline ends. Germline V gene data show CDR1 as MNHNY and CDR2 as SVGAGI (reference sequence). The CDR3 contains 14 residues.

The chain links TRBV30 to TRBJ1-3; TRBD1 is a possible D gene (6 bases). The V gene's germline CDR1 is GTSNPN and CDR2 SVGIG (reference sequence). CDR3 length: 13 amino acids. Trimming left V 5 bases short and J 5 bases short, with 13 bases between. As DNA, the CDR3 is TGTGCCTGGTCCCTCAGGGGTCGAAACACCATATATTTT. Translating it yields CAWSLRGRNTIYF.

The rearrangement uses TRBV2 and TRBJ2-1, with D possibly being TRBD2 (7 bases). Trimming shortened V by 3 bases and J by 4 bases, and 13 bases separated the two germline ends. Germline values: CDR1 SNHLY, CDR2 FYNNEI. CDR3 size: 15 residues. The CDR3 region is CASSETRGAYNEQFF. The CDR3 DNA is TGTGCCAGCAGTGAGACTCGGGGGGCGTACAATGAGCAGTTCTTC.

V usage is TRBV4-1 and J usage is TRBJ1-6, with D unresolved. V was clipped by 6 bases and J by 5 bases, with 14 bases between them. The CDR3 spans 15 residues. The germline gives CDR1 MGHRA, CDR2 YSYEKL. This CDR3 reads CASSLISGDNSPLHF. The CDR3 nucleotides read TGCGCCAGCAGTCTTATATCCGGGGATAATTCACCCCTCCACTTT.

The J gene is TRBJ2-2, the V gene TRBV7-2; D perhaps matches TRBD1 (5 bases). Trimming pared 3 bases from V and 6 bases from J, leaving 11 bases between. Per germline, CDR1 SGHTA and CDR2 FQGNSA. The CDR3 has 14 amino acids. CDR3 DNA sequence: TGTGCCAGCAGCTTTCATCAGGGCGCCGGGGAGCTGTTTTTT. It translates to CASSFHQGAGELFF.

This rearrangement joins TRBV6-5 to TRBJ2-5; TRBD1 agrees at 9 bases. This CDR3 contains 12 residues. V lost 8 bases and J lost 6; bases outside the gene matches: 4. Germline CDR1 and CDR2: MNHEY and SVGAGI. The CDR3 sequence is CASGQGSKTQYF. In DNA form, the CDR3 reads TGTGCCAGCGGACAGGGGAGTAAGACCCAGTACTTC.